This T cell receptor beta chain was observed in a study of cytomegalovirus exposure and HLA in healthy donors. As for the study in general: Drawn from HLA-typed donors, 65 million to 100 million unique TCRs were held in an early data release.

The PCR used 60 Vbeta and 13 Jbeta primers. TCRdb's copy holds only in-frame clones and misses some; the assay was immunoSEQ multiplex PCR. The sample has roughly 140,000 clones; 75% to 85% are singletons. Details on this clone: Its specificity is not known.

Broader study findings: There were three CMV-associated chains whose specificity for CMV antigens was confirmed in vitro.

This CDR3 is built from 16 residues. CDR1 is SNHLY and CDR2 is FYNNEI in the germline V gene. Trimming removed 6 bases at V and 0 bases at J, with 16 bases between. The receptor was isolated from a human donor in good health. Sequencing used PBMCs. This chain links TRBV2 with TRBJ2-3; TRBD2 is a possible D gene (6 bases). Here the CDR3 reads CASSGRTGLSTDTQYF. As DNA, the CDR3 is TGTGCCAGCAGCGGGAGAACCGGACTAAGCACAGATACGCAGTATTTT.